The 15 T cell receptor beta chains presented below share a single source sample, sequenced in a study of OX40 agonist ivuxolimab in advanced cancers. Data came from immunoSEQ multiplex PCR; TCRdb stores just in-frame clones and leaves some out. The table records over 70,000 clones, nearly 90% of them present only once. Specimen: CD4+ or CD8+ T cells sorted from blood, collected in a trial of the OX40 agonist ivuxolimab. The receptors originated from an adult with an advanced solid tumor such as melanoma, head and neck, liver or kidney cancer.

V usage is TRBV15 and J usage is TRBJ1-6, with 10 bases matching TRBD1. Germline V CDR1 and CDR2: LNHNV, YYDKDF (reference sequence). The CDR3 is 16 amino acids. The trim removed 4 bases at V and 5 bases at J, leaving 5 bases unmatched. The CDR3 reads CATSTIDRGHNSPLHF. CDR3 DNA sequence: TGTGCCACCAGCACAATAGACAGGGGGCATAATTCACCCCTCCACTTT. The full variable domain, completed using reference TRBV15 and TRBJ1-6, is DAMVIQNPRYQVTQFGKPVTLSCSQTLNHNVMYWYQQKSSQAPKLLFHYYDKDFNNEADTPDNFQSRRPNTSFCFLDIRSPGLGDTAMYLCATSTIDRGHNSPLHFGNGTRLTVT.

The CDR3 DNA reads TGCAGCGTCCCCCCTCGACAGGGGTTCGGAGATACGCAGTATTTT. It specifies CSVPPRQGFGDTQYF. The genes are TRBV29-1 and TRBJ2-3; 8 nucleotides line up with TRBD1. The CDR3 contains 15 residues. Per germline, CDR1 SQVTM and CDR2 ANQGSEA. J lost 5 bases, V lost 6 bases, and 13 bases had no gene match.

This clone was seen a handful of times. The CDR3 loop reads CASRTTGTYGYTF. In DNA, the CDR3 is TGTGCCAGCAGGACCACAGGGACCTATGGCTACACCTTC. V and J are TRBV7-9 and TRBJ1-2; D might be TRBD1 (6 bases). Trimming took off 6 bases at V and 4 bases at J, with 12 bases between the two ends. Germline assignment: CDR1 SEHNR and CDR2 FQNEAQ (reference sequence). The CDR3 has 13 amino acids.

The V gene is TRBV7-9, the J gene TRBJ2-2; unclear D gene. Per germline, CDR1 SEHNR and CDR2 FQNEAQ (reference sequence). This CDR3 is built from 16 residues. V was cut by 5 bases and J by 4 bases, with 17 bases left in between. CDR3 region: CASSLSQAGPTGELFF. The CDR3, as DNA: TGTGCCAGCAGCCTAAGCCAGGCAGGACCCACCGGGGAGCTGTTTTTT.

The chain recombines TRBV2 with TRBJ2-5; D unclear. Germline V gives CDR1 SNHLY, CDR2 FYNNEI. V lost 4 bases and J 4 bases, leaving 16 bases between the germline ends. CDR3 length equals 15 residues. CDR3 loop: CASSGGMAKAETQYF. The CDR3 DNA reads TGTGCCAGCAGTGGAGGCATGGCGAAAGCAGAGACCCAGTACTTC.

Comments on this clone: Germline and junction disagree at one end, which may indicate a read error. This sequence joins TRBV7-7 and TRBJ2-7; 8 bases agree with TRBD1. The CDR3 length is 15 residues. CDR1 is SSHAT and CDR2 is FNYEAQ in the germline V gene (reference sequence). CDR3 region: CASSPQGAPLYEQYF. DNA of the CDR3: TGTGCTAGCAGCCCCCAGGGGGCCCCCCTTTACGAGCAGTACTTC. Together with reference TRBV7-7 and TRBJ2-7, the CDR3 gives the full variable domain: GAGVSQSPRYKVTKRGQDVTLRCDPISSHATLYWYQQALGQGPEFLTYFNYEAQPDKSGLPSDRFSAERPEGSISTLTIQRTEQRDSAMYRCASSPQGAPLYEQYFGPGTRLTVT.

The rearrangement joins TRBV7-2 to TRBJ2-7, with D perhaps matching TRBD1 (6 bases). Deletions cut 1 base from V and 3 bases from J, with 10 bases between. CDR3 length: 14 amino acids. Germline V gene data show CDR1 as SGHTA and CDR2 as FQGNSA. CDR3 nucleotides: TGTGCCAGCAGCTTAGTGGGGGCTTACTACGAGCAGTACTTC. This translates into CASSLVGAYYEQYF.

J is TRBJ2-7 and V is TRBV5-1, with a weak D call TRBD2 (5 bases). In germline, CDR1 is SGHRS, CDR2 YFSETQ. This CDR3 is 14 amino acids long. Trimming stripped 6 bases from V and 5 bases from J, with 18 bases between. As DNA, the CDR3 is TGCGCCAGCAACCCAGGAGAGGGTACCCACGAGCAGTACTTC. It specifies CASNPGEGTHEQYF. The full variable domain, with the rest looked up from reference TRBV5-1 and TRBJ2-7, is KAGVTQTPRYLIKTRGQQVTLSCSPISGHRSVSWYQQTPGQGLQFLFEYFSETQRNKGNFPGRFSGRQFSNSRSEMNVSTLELGDSALYLCASNPGEGTHEQYFGPGTRLTVT.

This chain uses TRBV2 with TRBJ2-5; D is perhaps TRBD2 (7 bases). Germline V CDR1 and CDR2: SNHLY, FYNNEI. The V end was cut by 2 bases, the J end by 1 base, with 14 bases between. The CDR3 covers 16 residues. The CDR3 nucleotides read TGTGCCAGCAGTGAAAGGGCGGGGGCCCTCCAAGAGACCCAGTACTTC. Amino acid sequence: CASSERAGALQETQYF.

This chain joins TRBV5-5 and TRBJ2-3; 11 bases line up with TRBD2. Trimming cost V 0 bases and J 0 bases; bases outside gene matches: 6. CDR3 length: 18 amino acids. Germline loops: CDR1 SGHKS, CDR2 YYEKEE (reference sequence). CDR3: CASSLDGLAGASTDTQYF. CDR3 nucleotide sequence: TGTGCCAGCAGCTTGGACGGACTAGCGGGTGCTAGCACAGATACGCAGTATTTT.

This clone was observed a handful of times. In nucleotides, the CDR3 is TGTGCCAGCAGTTCCGACAGATTTCGTCAGCCCCAGCATTTT. Translated, it gives CASSSDRFRQPQHF. The gene calls are TRBV6-6 and TRBJ1-5, with D possibly being TRBD1 (5 bases). Germline CDR1 reads MNHNY; CDR2 reads SVGAGI (reference sequence). Trimming left V 4 bases short and J 6 bases short, with 13 bases between. The CDR3 runs to 14 residues.

The chain joins TRBV7-2 to TRBJ2-7; possibly TRBD1 or TRBD2 for D (5 bases each). CDR1 SGHTA and CDR2 FQGNSA come from the germline V gene. This CDR3 is built from 13 residues. Between the trimmed V and J ends, which lost 3 bases and 2 bases, there was a span of 8 bases. The chain's CDR3 is CASSFGGAYEQYF. In nucleotides, the CDR3 is TGTGCCAGCAGCTTTGGGGGAGCCTACGAGCAGTACTTC.

V usage is TRBV4-1 and J usage is TRBJ2-3, with TRBD2 matching over 8 bases. The CDR3 covers 16 residues. V gave up 0 bases and J gave up 1 base; unmatched junction bases: 3. CDR1 and CDR2 (germline): MGHRA, YSYEKL. The CDR3 region has the DNA TGCGCCAGCAGCCAAGATAGCGGGGCCCGCACAGATACGCAGTATTTT. Its protein is CASSQDSGARTDTQYF.

The rearrangement uses TRBV15 and TRBJ2-2; TRBD2 aligns across 14 bases. Germline CDR1 LNHNV, CDR2 YYDKDF (reference sequence). This CDR3 has 15 residues. After removal of 5 bases from V and 9 bases from J, the junction contained 5 bases not matched to a gene. The CDR3 sequence: CATSRLAGGPWELFF. The CDR3 DNA reads as TGTGCCACCAGCCGACTAGCGGGGGGGCCGTGGGAGCTGTTTTTT. Together with reference TRBV15 and TRBJ2-2, the CDR3 gives the full variable domain: DAMVIQNPRYQVTQFGKPVTLSCSQTLNHNVMYWYQQKSSQAPKLLFHYYDKDFNNEADTPDNFQSRRPNTSFCFLDIRSPGLGDTAMYLCATSRLAGGPWELFFGEGSRLTVL.

This chain links TRBV6-4 with TRBJ1-6; D gene ambiguous. V dropped 6 bases and J dropped 4 bases, with 25 bases sitting between them. Per germline, CDR1 MRHNA and CDR2 SNTAGT. This CDR3 has 19 residues. CDR3 sequence reads: CASSSRPSNSGRYNSPLHF. DNA of the CDR3: TGTGCCAGCAGCTCGAGGCCTTCCAATAGCGGTAGGTATAATTCACCCCTCCACTTT.